Listed below are T cell receptor beta chains from one sample, sequenced in a study of blood T cell repertoires in COVID-19. This table comes from immunoSEQ multiplex PCR, and its TCRdb copy is limited to in-frame clones, with some not included. Among almost 500,000 clones listed, more than 85% were seen once. Input material: PBMCs or T cells enriched from blood (not recorded which). The source is a woman aged 55-69 years who had recovered from COVID-19. Both conserved end residues are part of each CDR3. Each record gives: V gene, J gene, clone size, D gene, CDR3 DNA, CDR3 protein. The D gene is left open where the match is weak. For some rows the clone size is stated as once, few or many, or as a class when expanded; others skip it.

>TRBV9|TRBJ2-1|.|TRBD2
TGTGCCAGCAGCGTCGGCGGGGGGGCCGGTGAGCAGTTCTTC
CASSVGGGAGEQFF
>TRBV28|TRBJ2-7|.|.
TGTGCCAGCATCGGGTTGGACAACTTAGACGAGCAGTACTTC
CASIGLDNLDEQYF
>TRBV10-1|TRBJ2-3|.|TRBD2
TGCGCCAGCAGTGGGGGAGGCGGGGGGGCAATAGGAGATACGCAGTATTTT
CASSGGGGGAIGDTQYF
>TRBV5-1|TRBJ2-1|few|TRBD2
TGCGCCAGCAGCTTGGCCGCGGGGGGCTACAATGAGCAGTTCTTC
CASSLAAGGYNEQFF
>TRBV19|TRBJ2-1|.|TRBD2
TGTGCCAGTAGTATCCTCGGAACTAGCGGCAGCAATGAGCAGTTCTTC
CASSILGTSGSNEQFF
>TRBV5-6|TRBJ1-5|.|.
TGTGCCAGCAGCTTTCAAGGGACTAATCAGCCCCAGCATTTT
CASSFQGTNQPQHF
>TRBV5-1|TRBJ2-5|.|.
TGCGCCAGCAGCCCGAATCTCGGGACCCAGTACTTC
CASSPNLGTQYF
>TRBV25-1|TRBJ2-2|.|TRBD1
TGTGCCAGCAGTGGACAGGCAGGACAGGGAATTTTTGCCGGGGAGCTGTTTTTT
CASSGQAGQGIFAGELFF
>TRBV24-1|TRBJ1-6|.|TRBD1
TGTGCCACCAGTGATTTATGGTTGGACAGGGGTGATATCCCCCGCTCCTATAATTCACCCCTCCACTTT
CATSDLWLDRGDIPRSYNSPLHF
>TRBV6-5|TRBJ2-2|.|TRBD1
TGTGCCAGCATTATAGACAGGGCCACCGGGGAGCTGTTTTTT
CASIIDRATGELFF
>TRBV18|TRBJ2-3|.|TRBD2
TGTGCCAGCTCACCCCTAGCGGCGAGCACAGATACGCAGTATTTT
CASSPLAASTDTQYF
>TRBV19|TRBJ2-5|.|TRBD2
TGTGCCAGTAGTGTTACGGGGGGCCAAGAGACCCAGTACTTC
CASSVTGGQETQYF
>TRBV9|TRBJ1-4|.|.
TGTGCCAGCAGCGTAAGGTTTGTAAGGACTGCAACTAATGAAAAACTGTTTTTT
CASSVRFVRTATNEKLFF
>TRBV6-2/TRBV6-3|TRBJ1-1|.|.
TGTGCCAGCAGTTACTCGGGTAGCAGAACAGCTTTCTTT
CASSYSGSRTAFF
>TRBV7-8|TRBJ1-4|few|TRBD1
TGTGCCAGTGGGAAAACAGGGGGCGTCGGAGAAAAACTGTTTTTT
CASGKTGGVGEKLFF
>TRBV5-5|TRBJ1-6|once|.
TGTGCCAGCAGCCAGGGTTCTTCACCCCTCCACTTT
CASSQGSSPLHF
>TRBV4-1|TRBJ2-1|few|.
TGCGCCAGCAGCCAAATCCGGGTTTCTAATGAGCAGTTCTTC
CASSQIRVSNEQFF
>TRBV5-1|TRBJ2-7|.|TRBD2
TGCGCCAGCAGCTTGTATCCTAGCGGGGGTCCCTACGAGCAGTACTTC
CASSLYPSGGPYEQYF
>TRBV18|TRBJ1-6|.|TRBD1
TGTGCCAGCTCACCAACACAGGGGATTTATAATTCACCCCTCCACTTT
CASSPTQGIYNSPLHF
>TRBV11-2|TRBJ1-2|.|TRBD1
TGTGCCAGCAGCTCCCGGAGGACAGGGGGCACTGGCTACACCTTC
CASSSRRTGGTGYTF
>TRBV9|TRBJ1-5|.|TRBD1
TGTGCCAGCAGCGTAGATGCAGGGGGCCTTCAGCCCCAGCATTTT
CASSVDAGGLQPQHF
>TRBV28|TRBJ2-1|.|.
TGTGCCAGCAGCCGTTGGGGAGATCGCCAGGTCAATGAGCAGTTCTTC
CASSRWGDRQVNEQFF
>TRBV5-6|TRBJ1-2|.|.
TGTGCCAGCAGCTTTACAGCGGCAGGTGGCTACACCTTC
CASSFTAAGGYTF
>TRBV25-1|TRBJ2-2|.|TRBD2
TGTGCCAGCAGTGGGAGCGGGGGGGCCGGGGAGCTGTTTTTT
CASSGSGGAGELFF
>TRBV2|TRBJ2-4|few|TRBD2
TGTGCCAGCAGTGAACTAGCGGGCAAAAACATTCAGTACTTC
CASSELAGKNIQYF
>TRBV9|TRBJ1-2|.|.
TGTGCCAGCAGCCGTCCTACTAACTATGGCTACACCTTC
CASSRPTNYGYTF
>TRBV6-5|TRBJ1-4|.|TRBD1
TGTGCCACCACACTCTACAGGGGGCCTAATGAAAAACTGTTTTTT
CATTLYRGPNEKLFF
>TRBV5-1|TRBJ1-5|.|TRBD1
TGCGCCAGCAGCCCCAACAGGGGAGGTCAGCCCCAGCATTTT
CASSPNRGGQPQHF
>TRBV7-9|TRBJ1-1|.|.
TGTGCCAGCAGCTTGGGAGCAGCTATGAACACTGAAGCTTTCTTT
CASSLGAAMNTEAFF
>TRBV6-5|TRBJ2-2|.|.
TGTGCCAGCACCTATCGGGGCACCGGGGAGCTGTTTTTT
CASTYRGTGELFF
>TRBV2|TRBJ1-6|.|.
TGTGCCAGCATTGGGGGCACCTATAATTCACCCCTCCACTTT
CASIGGTYNSPLHF
>TRBV18|TRBJ1-5|.|TRBD1
TGTGCCAGCTCACCAACGGACAGGGGAGGCCAGCCCCAGCATTTT
CASSPTDRGGQPQHF
>TRBV2|TRBJ1-5|.|TRBD1
TGTGCCAGCGCGACAGGGAATCAGCCCCAGCATTTT
CASATGNQPQHF
>TRBV9|TRBJ2-1|.|.
TGTGCCAGCAGCGTAGAGCCTAGCTGGGGTATTGAGCAGTTCTTC
CASSVEPSWGIEQFF
>TRBV11-2|TRBJ1-5|.|.
TGTGCCAGCAGCCCCCTGGGAGGTGGTCAGCCCCAGCATTTT
CASSPLGGGQPQHF
>TRBV7-9|TRBJ1-4|.|.
TGTGCCAGCAACTCAGGGGCAACTAATGAAAAACTGTTTTTT
CASNSGATNEKLFF
>TRBV2|TRBJ1-1|.|.
TGTGCCAGCAGCGGGTACACTGAAGCTTTCTTT
CASSGYTEAFF
>TRBV6-4|TRBJ2-1|once|.
TGTGCCAGCAGTCTCGAGGACAGCAGTGAGCAGTTCTTC
CASSLEDSSEQFF
>TRBV6-9|TRBJ2-2|.|.
TGTGCCAGCAGCTTCTCGATTCAGGGGAAAGGTGGGGCCGGGGAGCTGTTTTTT
CASSFSIQGKGGAGELFF
>TRBV28|TRBJ2-2|.|.
TGTGCCAGCAGCGATCTGACAGGTCGTTCGAACACCGGGGAGCTGTTTTTT
CASSDLTGRSNTGELFF
>TRBV21-1|TRBJ2-1|.|.
TGTGCCAGGAGCCTCCGACAGGGGATGCACAATGAGCAGTTCTTC
CARSLRQGMHNEQFF
>TRBV6-4|TRBJ1-1|.|.
TGTGCCAGCAGTGACTCGGCCTGGAACACTGAAGCTTTCTTT
CASSDSAWNTEAFF
>TRBV10-3|TRBJ1-3|.|.
TGTGCCATCAGACCTACAGGGCCTGGAAACACCATATATTTT
CAIRPTGPGNTIYF
>TRBV9|TRBJ2-3|.|.
TGTGCCAGCAGCGCCCGCCAGGGCACAGATACGCAGTATTTT
CASSARQGTDTQYF
>TRBV24-1|TRBJ2-7|.|.
TGTGCCACCAGTGATTTAGGGAGTGAGCAGTACTTC
CATSDLGSEQYF
>TRBV27|TRBJ2-2|.|TRBD2
TGTGCCAGCAGTTTCGGCGGGGGGGCCTACACCGGGGAGCTGTTTTTT
CASSFGGGAYTGELFF
>TRBV5-4|TRBJ1-1|.|TRBD1
TGTGCCAGCGCAACAGGGGAAACTGAAGCTTTCTTT
CASATGETEAFF
>TRBV21-1|TRBJ1-3|.|.
TGTGCCAGCAGCAAACAGGAGCAGGGAGGCTCTGGAAACACCATATATTTT
CASSKQEQGGSGNTIYF
>TRBV29-1|TRBJ1-3|once|.
TGCAGCGTTAGGGGAGGTGGAAACACCATATATTTT
CSVRGGGNTIYF
>TRBV6-4|TRBJ2-7|.|.
TGTGCCAGCAGTAGTGCCCCGACAAGCTACGAGCAGTACTTC
CASSSAPTSYEQYF
>TRBV24-1|TRBJ1-2|.|.
TGTGCCACCAGTGGGTCCAGGGGAGAGGGCTACACCTTC
CATSGSRGEGYTF
>TRBV11-2|TRBJ2-5|.|.
TGTGCCAGCTCCGGGGAGACCCAGTACTTC
CASSGETQYF
>TRBV4-1|TRBJ1-4|once|.
TGCGCCAGCGGTAGGGAGTTATATGAAAAACTGTTTTTT
CASGRELYEKLFF